Sequencing of this T cell receptor beta chain was carried out in a study of T cells in Graves' hyperthyroidism and ophthalmopathy. This clonotype was seen many times. The CDR3 regions of TCR beta were amplified from RNA transcripts. First-round RT-PCR of the TCR CDR3 relied on the HTBI primer set. A single record per CDR3 protein comes from TCRdb applying MiXCR to the multiplex PCR reads. The sample lists fewer than 400,000 distinct CDR3 sequences, approximately 14% occurring once. Germline V gene data show CDR1 as SNHLY and CDR2 as FYNNEI. This CDR3 has 16 residues. J gave up 0 bases and V 3 bases, and 8 bases lay outside the gene matches.

The chain employs TRBV2 and TRBJ2-7; TRBD2 agrees at 7 bases. The sequenced material came from blood. The source is a young woman with Graves' hyperthyroidism that later progressed to Graves' ophthalmopathy. The CDR3 reads CASSDRRGSSSYEQYF. CDR3 nucleotides: TGTGCCAGCAGTGATCGGCGGGGGTCCAGCTCCTACGAGCAGTACTTC.